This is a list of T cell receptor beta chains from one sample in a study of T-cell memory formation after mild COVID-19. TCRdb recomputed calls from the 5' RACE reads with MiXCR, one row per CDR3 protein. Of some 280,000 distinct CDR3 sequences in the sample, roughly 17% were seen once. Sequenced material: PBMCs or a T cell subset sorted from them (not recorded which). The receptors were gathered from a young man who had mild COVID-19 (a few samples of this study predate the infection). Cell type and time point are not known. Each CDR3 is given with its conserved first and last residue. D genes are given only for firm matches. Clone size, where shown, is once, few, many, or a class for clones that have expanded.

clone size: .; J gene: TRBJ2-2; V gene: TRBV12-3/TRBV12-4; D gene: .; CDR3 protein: CASSPPINTGELFF; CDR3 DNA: TGTGCCAGCAGTCCTCCAATTAACACCGGGGAGCTGTTTTTT
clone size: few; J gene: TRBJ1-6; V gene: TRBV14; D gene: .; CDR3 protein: CASSQVWAAPLHF; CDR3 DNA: TGTGCCAGCAGCCAAGTTTGGGCAGCACCCCTCCACTTT
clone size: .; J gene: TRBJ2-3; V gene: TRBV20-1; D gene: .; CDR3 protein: CSARGGSRAGSTDTQYF; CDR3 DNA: TGCAGTGCTAGAGGAGGGTCTCGGGCGGGAAGCACAGATACGCAGTATTTT
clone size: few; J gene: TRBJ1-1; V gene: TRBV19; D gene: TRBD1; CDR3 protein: CASNLQGATEAFF; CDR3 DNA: TGTGCCAGTAATCTACAGGGGGCAACTGAAGCTTTCTTT
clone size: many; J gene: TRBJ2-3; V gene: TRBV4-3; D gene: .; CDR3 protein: CASSQQVGGTRGTQYF; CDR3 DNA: TGCGCCAGCAGCCAACAAGTGGGAGGTACCCGCGGAACGCAGTATTTT
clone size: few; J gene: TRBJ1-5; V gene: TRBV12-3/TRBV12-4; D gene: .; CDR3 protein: CASSLWGPGNQPQHF; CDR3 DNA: TGTGCCAGCAGTTTATGGGGACCGGGCAATCAGCCCCAGCATTTT
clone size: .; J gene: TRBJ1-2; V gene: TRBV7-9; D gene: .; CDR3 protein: CASSLWGTFAYGYTF; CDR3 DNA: TGTGCCAGCAGCTTATGGGGGACATTTGCCTATGGCTACACCTTC
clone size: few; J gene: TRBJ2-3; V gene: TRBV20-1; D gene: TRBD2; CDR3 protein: CSASGLAGAGDTQYF; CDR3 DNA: TGCAGTGCTAGCGGACTAGCGGGGGCCGGGGATACGCAGTATTTT
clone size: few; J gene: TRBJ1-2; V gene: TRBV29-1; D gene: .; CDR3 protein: CSVVQGRENYGYTF; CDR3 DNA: TGCAGCGTTGTTCAGGGCAGAGAAAACTATGGCTACACCTTC
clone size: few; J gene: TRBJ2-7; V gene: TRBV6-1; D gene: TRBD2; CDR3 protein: CASSESAGVRDEQYF; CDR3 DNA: TGTGCCAGCAGTGAATCAGCGGGGGTCAGGGACGAGCAGTACTTC
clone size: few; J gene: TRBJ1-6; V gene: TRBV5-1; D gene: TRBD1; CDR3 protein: CASSLGQGPNSPLHF; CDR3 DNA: TGCGCCAGCAGCCTGGGACAGGGACCTAATTCACCCCTCCACTTT
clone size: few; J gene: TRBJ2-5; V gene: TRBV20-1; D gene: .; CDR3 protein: CSASALNVETQYF; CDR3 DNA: TGCAGTGCTAGTGCTCTTAACGTAGAGACCCAGTACTTC
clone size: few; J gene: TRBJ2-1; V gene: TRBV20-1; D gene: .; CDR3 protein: CSAPENHSYNEQFF; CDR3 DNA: TGCAGTGCTCCCGAGAACCACTCCTACAATGAGCAGTTCTTC
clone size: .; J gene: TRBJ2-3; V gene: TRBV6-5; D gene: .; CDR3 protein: CASSSSFWRSTDTQYF; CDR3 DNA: TGTGCCAGCAGTTCGTCTTTTTGGAGGAGCACAGATACGCAGTATTTT
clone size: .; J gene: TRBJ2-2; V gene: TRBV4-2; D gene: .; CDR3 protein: CASSQSGSLNTGELFF; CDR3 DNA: TGTGCCAGCAGCCAATCGGGCAGCCTTAACACCGGGGAGCTGTTTTTT
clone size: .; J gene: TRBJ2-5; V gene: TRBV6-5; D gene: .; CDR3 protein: CASSLRDSLKETQYF; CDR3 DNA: TGTGCCAGCAGCTTGAGAGACAGCCTAAAAGAGACCCAGTACTTC
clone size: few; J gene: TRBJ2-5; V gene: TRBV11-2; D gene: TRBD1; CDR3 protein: CASRSTGGEETQYF; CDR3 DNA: TGTGCCAGCAGATCGACAGGGGGCGAAGAGACCCAGTACTTC
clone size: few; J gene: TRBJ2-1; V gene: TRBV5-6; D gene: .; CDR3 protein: CASSLVVSKSLF; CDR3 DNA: TGTGCCAGCAGCTTGGTCGTTTCCAAGAGCTTGTTC
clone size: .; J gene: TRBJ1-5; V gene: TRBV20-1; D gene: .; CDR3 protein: CSARGRGNQPQHF; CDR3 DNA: TGCAGTGCTAGAGGACGCGGGAATCAGCCCCAGCATTTT
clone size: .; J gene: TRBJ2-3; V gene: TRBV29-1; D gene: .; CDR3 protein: CSVESGTDTQYF; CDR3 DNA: TGCAGCGTTGAGAGCGGGACAGATACGCAGTATTTT
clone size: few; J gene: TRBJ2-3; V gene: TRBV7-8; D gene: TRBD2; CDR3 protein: CASSSSSGGAADTQYF; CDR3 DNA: TGTGCCAGCAGCTCGTCTAGCGGGGGGGCAGCAGATACGCAGTATTTT
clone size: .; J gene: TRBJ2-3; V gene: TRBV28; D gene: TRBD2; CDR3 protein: CASSGTSGGQDTQPF; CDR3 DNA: TGTGCCAGCAGCGGGACTAGCGGGGGACAAGATACGCAGCCTTTT
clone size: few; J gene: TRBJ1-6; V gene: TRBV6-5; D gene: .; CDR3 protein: CASSPRGSPLHF; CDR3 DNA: TGTGCCAGCAGTCCCCGGGGTTCACCCCTCCACTTT
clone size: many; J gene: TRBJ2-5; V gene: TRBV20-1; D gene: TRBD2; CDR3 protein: CSARDTSGGAAETQYF; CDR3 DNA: TGCAGTGCTAGAGATACTAGCGGGGGGGCCGCAGAGACCCAGTACTTC
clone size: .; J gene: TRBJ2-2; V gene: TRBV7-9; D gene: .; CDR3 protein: CASSLAGQNTGELFF; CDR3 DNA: TGTGCCAGCAGCTTAGCCGGACAGAACACCGGGGAGCTGTTTTTT
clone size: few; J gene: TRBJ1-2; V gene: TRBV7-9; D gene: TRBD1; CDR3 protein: CASSWQGVDYGYTF; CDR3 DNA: TGTGCCAGCAGCTGGCAGGGGGTCGACTATGGCTACACCTTC
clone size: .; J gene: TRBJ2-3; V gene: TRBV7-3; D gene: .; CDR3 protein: CASSLTWTDTQYF; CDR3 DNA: TGTGCCAGCAGCTTAACTTGGACAGATACGCAGTATTTT
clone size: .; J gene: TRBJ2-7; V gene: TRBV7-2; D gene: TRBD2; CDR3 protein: CASSLGSGDSYEQYF; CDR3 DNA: TGTGCCAGCAGCTTGGGAAGCGGGGACTCCTACGAGCAGTACTTC
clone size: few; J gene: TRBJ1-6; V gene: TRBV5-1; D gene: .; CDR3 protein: CASRTEASLSPLHF; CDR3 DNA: TGCGCCAGCAGAACAGAGGCGTCGTTATCACCCCTCCACTTT
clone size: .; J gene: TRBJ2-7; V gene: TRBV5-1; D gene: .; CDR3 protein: CARSLEAGHSYEQYF; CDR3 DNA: TGCGCCAGAAGCTTGGAGGCAGGGCACTCCTACGAGCAGTACTTC
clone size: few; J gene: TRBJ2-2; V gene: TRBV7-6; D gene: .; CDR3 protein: CASSLAWGLGGELFF; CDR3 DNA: TGTGCCAGCAGCTTAGCGTGGGGGCTGGGCGGGGAGCTGTTTTTT
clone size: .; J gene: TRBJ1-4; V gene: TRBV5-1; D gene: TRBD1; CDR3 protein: CATRTGGVNEKLFF; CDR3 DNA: TGCGCCACACGGACAGGGGGCGTTAATGAAAAACTGTTTTTT
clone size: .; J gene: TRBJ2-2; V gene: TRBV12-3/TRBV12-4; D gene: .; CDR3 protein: CASRFQIANTGELFF; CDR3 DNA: TGTGCCAGCAGGTTTCAGATCGCGAACACCGGGGAGCTGTTTTTT
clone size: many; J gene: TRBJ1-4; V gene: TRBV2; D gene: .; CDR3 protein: CASGAGRYGEKLFF; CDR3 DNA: TGTGCCAGCGGGGCAGGGAGATATGGTGAAAAACTGTTTTTT
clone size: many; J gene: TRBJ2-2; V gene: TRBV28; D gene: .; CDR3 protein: CASSSGLGGTGELFF; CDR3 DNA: TGTGCCAGCAGTTCTGGGCTAGGTGGCACCGGGGAGCTGTTTTTT
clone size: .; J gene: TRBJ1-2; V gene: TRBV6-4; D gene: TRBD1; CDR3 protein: CASSGTGGDGYTF; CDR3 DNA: TGTGCCAGCAGCGGGACAGGGGGCGACGGCTACACCTTC
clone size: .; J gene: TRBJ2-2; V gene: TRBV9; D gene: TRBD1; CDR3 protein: CASSVGDRVVTGELFF; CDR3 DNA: TGTGCCAGCAGCGTAGGAGACAGGGTGGTCACCGGGGAGCTGTTTTTT
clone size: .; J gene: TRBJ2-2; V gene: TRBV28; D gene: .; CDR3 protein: CASSFPDGANTGELFF; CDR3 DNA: TGTGCCAGCAGTTTCCCAGATGGCGCGAACACCGGGGAGCTGTTTTTT
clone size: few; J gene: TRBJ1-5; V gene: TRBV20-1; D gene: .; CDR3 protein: CSARGSNNQPQHF; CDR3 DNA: TGCAGTGCTAGAGGCTCGAACAATCAGCCCCAGCATTTT
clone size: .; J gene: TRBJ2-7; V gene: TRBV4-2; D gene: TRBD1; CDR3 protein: CASSQDQGQPRKYF; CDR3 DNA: TGTGCCAGCAGCCAAGATCAGGGACAGCCTAGAAAGTACTTC
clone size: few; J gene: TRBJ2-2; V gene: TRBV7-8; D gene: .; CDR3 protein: CASSLSVAGELFF; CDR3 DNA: TGTGCCAGCAGCTTATCCGTGGCCGGGGAGCTGTTTTTT
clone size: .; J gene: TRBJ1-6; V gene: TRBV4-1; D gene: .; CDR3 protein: CASSFGAGLDSPLHF; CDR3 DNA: TGCGCCAGCTCCTTCGGTGCGGGGTTGGATTCACCCCTCCACTTT
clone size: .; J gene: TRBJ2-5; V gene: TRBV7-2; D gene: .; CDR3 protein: CASSSRGAEETQYF; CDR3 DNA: TGTGCCAGCAGCTCCCGGGGAGCGGAAGAGACCCAGTACTTC
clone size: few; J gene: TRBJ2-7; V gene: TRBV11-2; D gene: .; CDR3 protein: CAITGTGPYEQYF; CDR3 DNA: TGTGCCATTACGGGCACAGGTCCATACGAGCAGTACTTC
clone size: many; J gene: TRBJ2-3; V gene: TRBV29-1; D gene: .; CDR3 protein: CSVQLDLADTQYF; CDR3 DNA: TGCAGCGTACAACTAGATCTGGCAGATACGCAGTATTTT
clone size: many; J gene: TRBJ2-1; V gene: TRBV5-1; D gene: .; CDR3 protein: CASSLSPGGSDEQFF; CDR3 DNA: TGCGCCAGCAGCTTGTCTCCAGGGGGGAGCGATGAGCAGTTCTTC
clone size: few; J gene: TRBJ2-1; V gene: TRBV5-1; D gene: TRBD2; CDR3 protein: CASSLQSGTRGNEQFF; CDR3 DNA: TGCGCCAGCAGCTTGCAATCCGGGACTAGGGGCAATGAGCAGTTCTTC
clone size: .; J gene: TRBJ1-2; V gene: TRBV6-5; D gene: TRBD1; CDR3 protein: CASGWTGGVHYGYTF; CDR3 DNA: TGTGCCAGCGGATGGACAGGGGGCGTTCACTATGGCTACACCTTC
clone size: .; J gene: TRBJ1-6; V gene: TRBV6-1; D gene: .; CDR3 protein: CASSEGGYRYNSPLHF; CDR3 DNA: TGTGCCAGCAGTGAAGGAGGGTACAGGTATAATTCACCCCTCCACTTT
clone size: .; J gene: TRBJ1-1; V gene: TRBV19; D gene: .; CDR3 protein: CASSDTVYTEAFF; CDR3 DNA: TGTGCCAGTAGTGACACGGTATACACTGAAGCTTTCTTT
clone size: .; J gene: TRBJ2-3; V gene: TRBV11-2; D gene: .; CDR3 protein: CASSLVVLDTQYF; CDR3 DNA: TGTGCCAGCAGCTTAGTTGTGTTAGATACGCAGTATTTT
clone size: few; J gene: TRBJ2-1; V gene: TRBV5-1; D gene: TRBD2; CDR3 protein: CASSPRLAGGPLLGNEQFF; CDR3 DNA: TGCGCCAGCAGCCCCCGGCTAGCGGGGGGCCCCCTCCTGGGCAATGAGCAGTTCTTC
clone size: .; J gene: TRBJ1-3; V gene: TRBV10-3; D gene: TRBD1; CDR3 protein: CAISERGDRTRNTIYF; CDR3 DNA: TGTGCCATCAGTGAGAGGGGGGACAGGACCCGAAACACCATATATTTT
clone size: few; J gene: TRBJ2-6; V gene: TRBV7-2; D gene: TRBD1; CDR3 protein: CASSSTGAGANVLTF; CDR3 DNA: TGTGCCAGCAGCTCTACAGGGGCTGGGGCCAACGTCCTGACTTTC
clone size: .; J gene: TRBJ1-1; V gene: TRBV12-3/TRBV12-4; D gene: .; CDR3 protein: CASSLGRGGTEAFF; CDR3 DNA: TGTGCCAGCAGTCTTGGACGAGGGGGCACTGAAGCTTTCTTT
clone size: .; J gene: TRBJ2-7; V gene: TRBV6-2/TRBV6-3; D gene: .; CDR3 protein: CASSSNLRYEQYF; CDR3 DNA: TGTGCCAGCAGTTCCAACCTTCGGTACGAGCAGTACTTC
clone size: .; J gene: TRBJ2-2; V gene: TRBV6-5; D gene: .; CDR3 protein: CASSYSQATGELFF; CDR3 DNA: TGTGCCAGCAGTTACTCCCAGGCCACCGGGGAGCTGTTTTTT
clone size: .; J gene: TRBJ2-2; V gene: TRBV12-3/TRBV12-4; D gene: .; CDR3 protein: CASSLGLNTGELFF; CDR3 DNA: TGTGCCAGCAGTTTGGGGCTTAACACCGGGGAGCTGTTTTTT
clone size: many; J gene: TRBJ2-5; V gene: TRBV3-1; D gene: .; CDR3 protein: CASSQGLQETQYF; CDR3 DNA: TGTGCCAGCAGCCAAGGACTACAAGAGACCCAGTACTTC